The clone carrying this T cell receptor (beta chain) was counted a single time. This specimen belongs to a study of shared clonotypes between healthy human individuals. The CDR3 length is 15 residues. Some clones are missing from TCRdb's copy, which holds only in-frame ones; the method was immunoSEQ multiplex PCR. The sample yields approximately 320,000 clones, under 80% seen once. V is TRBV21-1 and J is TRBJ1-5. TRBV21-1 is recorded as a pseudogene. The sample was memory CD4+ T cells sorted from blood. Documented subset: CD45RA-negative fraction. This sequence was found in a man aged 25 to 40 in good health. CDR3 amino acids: CASSGEHKCNQPQHF. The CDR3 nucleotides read TGTGCCAGCAGCGGGGAACACAAATGCAATCAGCCCCAGCATTTT.